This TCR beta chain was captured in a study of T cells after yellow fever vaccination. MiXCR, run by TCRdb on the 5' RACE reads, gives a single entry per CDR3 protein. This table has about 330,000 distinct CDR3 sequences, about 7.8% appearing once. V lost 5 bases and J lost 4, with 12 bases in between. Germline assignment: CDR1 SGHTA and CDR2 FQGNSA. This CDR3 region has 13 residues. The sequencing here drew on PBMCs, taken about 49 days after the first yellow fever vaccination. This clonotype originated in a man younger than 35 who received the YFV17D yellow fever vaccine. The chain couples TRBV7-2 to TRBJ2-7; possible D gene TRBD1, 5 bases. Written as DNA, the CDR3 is TGTGCCAGCAGCACCCCGGACACTTACGAGCAGTACTTC. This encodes CASSTPDTYEQYF. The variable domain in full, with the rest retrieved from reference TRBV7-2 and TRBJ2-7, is GAGVSQSPSNKVTEKGKDVELRCDPISGHTALYWYRQSLGQGLEFLIYFQGNSAPDKSGLPSDRFSAERTGGSVSTLTIQRTQQEDSAVYLCASSTPDTYEQYFGPGTRLTVT.